The rows below give T cell receptor beta chains drawn from one sample of a study of technical replicates of blood from several donors. The repertoire was sequenced with immunoSEQ multiplex PCR; TCRdb's copy has only in-frame clones and lacks some. The profile shows about 54,000 clones, 85% to 95% of them singletons. The source material was T cells isolated from PBMCs. Source of these receptors: a human donor in good health. CDR3s include the opening cysteine and the closing phenylalanine or tryptophan. Fields, in order: D gene, J gene, V gene, clone size, CDR3 DNA, CDR3 protein. The D gene is left open where the match is weak. For some rows the clone size is stated as once, few or many, or as a class when expanded; others skip it.

NA	TRBJ1-1	TRBV20-1	few	TGCAGTGCTAGGGCGAGGACTGAAGCTTTCTTT	CSARARTEAFF
NA	TRBJ1-1	TRBV7-9	NA	TGTGCCAGCAGAGCGAGGGAGCTGAACACTGAAGCTTTCTTT	CASRARELNTEAFF
TRBD1	TRBJ1-1	TRBV5-1	NA	TGCGCCAGCAGCTTGGAAGGGACAGGGACTTTAATGAACACTGAAGCTTTCTTT	CASSLEGTGTLMNTEAFF
NA	TRBJ1-2	TRBV9	NA	TGTGCCAGCAGCGCCCCTCGTCGGGGCTACACCTTC	CASSAPRRGYTF
TRBD1	TRBJ2-7	TRBV7-9	NA	TGTGCCAGCAGCCTACCGGTGGACAGGGAGAACGAGCAGTACTTC	CASSLPVDRENEQYF
TRBD1	TRBJ2-5	TRBV5-4	NA	TGTGCCAGCAGCTTGGGTGCGGCAGGGGGAGAGACCCAGTACTTC	CASSLGAAGGETQYF
NA	TRBJ1-3	TRBV29-1	NA	TGCAGCGTTTTCTGGGAGGGACGGGGAAACACCATATATTTT	CSVFWEGRGNTIYF
TRBD2	TRBJ2-3	TRBV10-1	NA	TGCGCCAGCGGAGCGGGGTTCACAGATACGCAGTATTTT	CASGAGFTDTQYF
TRBD2	TRBJ2-7	TRBV5-5	NA	TGTGCCAGCAGCTTGGTGGGGGGGAATGTCGAGCAGTACTTC	CASSLVGGNVEQYF
NA	TRBJ2-1	TRBV28	once	TGTGCCAGCAGTTCATCCCGCTTCTCGGGGTTCAATGAGCAGTTCTTC	CASSSSRFSGFNEQFF
TRBD1	TRBJ1-1	TRBV6-6	few	TGTGCCAGCAGTGGGGACAGGGGCATGAACACTGAAGCTTTCTTT	CASSGDRGMNTEAFF
NA	TRBJ1-5	TRBV6-6	NA	TGTGCCAGCAGTTACCAGGGAGGAAGCAATCAGCCCCAGCATTTT	CASSYQGGSNQPQHF
TRBD1	TRBJ2-7	TRBV7-6	NA	TGTGCCAGCAGCCCCGGGACAGGGGCGTCCTACGAGCAGTACTTC	CASSPGTGASYEQYF
NA	TRBJ1-1	TRBV18	NA	TGTGCCAGCTCACCTCCCGGGGGGCAGGGAGGGACTGAAGCTTTCTTT	CASSPPGGQGGTEAFF
NA	TRBJ1-1	TRBV9	once	TGTGCCAGCAGCGTTTCACAGAACACTGAAGCTTTCTTT	CASSVSQNTEAFF
TRBD1	TRBJ2-2	TRBV19	few	TGTGCCAGTTCTGGGACAGGGTATGCCGGGGAGCTGTTTTTT	CASSGTGYAGELFF
NA	TRBJ1-2	TRBV11-3	NA	TGTGCCAGCAGCTTTGCCGCCGACAGGTTAGAAGGCTACACCTTC	CASSFAADRLEGYTF
TRBD2	TRBJ2-7	TRBV7-9	NA	TGTGCCAGCAGCTCTCGGGGAGGGGTCTACGAGCAGTACTTC	CASSSRGGVYEQYF
NA	TRBJ1-1	TRBV28	NA	TGTGCCAGCAGTTTGCCCATACATTTGAACACTGAAGCTTTCTTT	CASSLPIHLNTEAFF
TRBD1	TRBJ2-7	TRBV11-2	NA	TGTGCCAGCAGGGAAACAGGGGTCTACGAGCAGTACTTC	CASRETGVYEQYF
NA	TRBJ1-5	TRBV7-9	NA	TGTGCCAGCAGCCCGGGGGAAGGGATCACTCAGCCCCAGCATTTT	CASSPGEGITQPQHF
NA	TRBJ1-2	TRBV29-1	NA	TGCAGCGTTCGGGAACGCACCTATGGCTACACCTTC	CSVRERTYGYTF
NA	TRBJ2-7	TRBV7-9	few	TGTGCCAGCAGCCCTCGCGGGTGGGACTCGACCTACGAGCAGTACTTC	CASSPRGWDSTYEQYF
NA	TRBJ2-1	TRBV9	NA	TGTGCCAGCAGCGTAGATGAGGGATCCTACAATGAGCAGTTCTTC	CASSVDEGSYNEQFF
NA	TRBJ2-2	TRBV10-3	NA	TGTGCCATCACAGGGGACGGAAACACCGGGGAGCTGTTTTTT	CAITGDGNTGELFF
NA	TRBJ2-1	TRBV11-3	NA	TGTGCCAGCAGCTTAGATGCGGGCTATGAGCAGTTCTTC	CASSLDAGYEQFF
TRBD2	TRBJ2-7	TRBV28	NA	TGTGCCAGCAGTTTGCGACTAGCGGGACCCTACGAGCAGTACTTC	CASSLRLAGPYEQYF
TRBD1	TRBJ2-7	TRBV7-2	NA	TGTGCCAGCAGCTCGCCGACAGGGTCTGGCGAGCAGTACTTC	CASSSPTGSGEQYF
TRBD1	TRBJ1-4	TRBV11-2	NA	TGTGCCAGCAGCCTCCAGGGGGCGAGTGAAAAACTGTTTTTT	CASSLQGASEKLFF
NA	TRBJ1-2	TRBV10-1	NA	TGCGCCAGCAGTGGCAGGTCCCTACCCTATGGCTACACCTTC	CASSGRSLPYGYTF
NA	TRBJ2-1	TRBV6-5	once	TGTGCCAGCAGTTACCCGGGACTCTACAATGAGCAGTTCTTC	CASSYPGLYNEQFF
TRBD1	TRBJ1-2	TRBV5-4	NA	TGTGCCAGCAGCTCACAGGGGGCGGATGGCTACACCTTC	CASSSQGADGYTF
TRBD1	TRBJ1-6	TRBV5-1	NA	TGCGCCAGCAGTTCGGCGATTTTGACAGGGGTGAATTCACCCCTCCACTTT	CASSSAILTGVNSPLHF
TRBD1	TRBJ2-1	TRBV6-6	NA	TGTGCCAGCAGTTACTCGACCACAGGGGCCTACAATGAGCAGTTCTTC	CASSYSTTGAYNEQFF
NA	TRBJ2-6	TRBV7-9	NA	TGTGCCAGCAGCTCCCTGGTGGGGCTCTCTGGGGCCAACGTCCTGACTTTC	CASSSLVGLSGANVLTF
TRBD2	TRBJ2-2	TRBV11-2	NA	TGTGCCAGCAGCTTATATGGAGGACTAGCGGTTCTCACCGGGGAGCTGTTTTTT	CASSLYGGLAVLTGELFF
TRBD1	TRBJ1-1	TRBV5-4	NA	TGTGCCAGCAGCTTGGCCGGAGGACAGGGGCCGAGGAACACTGAAGCTTTCTTT	CASSLAGGQGPRNTEAFF
NA	TRBJ1-2	TRBV28	NA	TGTGCCAGCAGTTTTCAGTTTAACTATGGCTACACCTTC	CASSFQFNYGYTF
TRBD1	TRBJ1-2	TRBV19	NA	TGTGCCAGTAGTTCCTCTCGCCTCGGACAGGTATATGGCTACACCTTC	CASSSSRLGQVYGYTF
TRBD2	TRBJ2-1	TRBV9	NA	TGTGCCAGCAGCCGGACTAGCGGGAAGGATGAGCAGTTCTTC	CASSRTSGKDEQFF
NA	TRBJ1-2	TRBV15	NA	TGTGCCACCAGCAGAGCTACAGCAAACTACACCTTC	CATSRATANYTF
TRBD1	TRBJ2-7	TRBV6-5	NA	TGTGCCAGCAGTTACCACGGACAGGGAAAGGGCGAGCAGTACTTC	CASSYHGQGKGEQYF
NA	TRBJ2-3	TRBV5-4	once	TGTGCCAGCAGCACCCAGGGCGCAGATACGCAGTATTTT	CASSTQGADTQYF
NA	TRBJ2-1	TRBV11-2	NA	TGTGCCAGCAGCATGTTTGGCAGGGATCGACCCGGGTCCTACAATGAGCAGTTCTTC	CASSMFGRDRPGSYNEQFF
TRBD2	TRBJ2-7	TRBV28	NA	TGTGCCAGCAGACCTCCCGGGGGGGCCTACGAGCAGTACTTC	CASRPPGGAYEQYF
NA	TRBJ2-5	TRBV7-9	NA	TGTGCCAGCAGCTTAACCTACTTACAGGGCTCTCAAGAGACCCAGTACTTC	CASSLTYLQGSQETQYF
NA	TRBJ1-2	TRBV7-8	once	TGTGCCAGCAGCTTAGAGGAGGGCGAGGTCTATGGCTACACCTTC	CASSLEEGEVYGYTF
NA	TRBJ2-4	TRBV7-9	few	TGTGCCAGCAGCCCTGAGATTCAGTACTTC	CASSPEIQYF
NA	TRBJ1-6	TRBV6-5	NA	TGTGCCAGCAGTTACTCGTGGGGGGAGCATAATTCACCCCTCCACTTT	CASSYSWGEHNSPLHF